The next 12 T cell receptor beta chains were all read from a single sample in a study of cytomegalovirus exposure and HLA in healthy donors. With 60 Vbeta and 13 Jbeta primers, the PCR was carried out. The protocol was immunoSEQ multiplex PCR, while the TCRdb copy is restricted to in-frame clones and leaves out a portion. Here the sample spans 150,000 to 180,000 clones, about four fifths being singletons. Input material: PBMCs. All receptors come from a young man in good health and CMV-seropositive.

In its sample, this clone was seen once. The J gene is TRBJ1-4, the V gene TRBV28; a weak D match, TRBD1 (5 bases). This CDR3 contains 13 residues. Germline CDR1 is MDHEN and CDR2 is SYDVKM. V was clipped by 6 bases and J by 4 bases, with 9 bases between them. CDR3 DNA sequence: TGTGCCAGCAGGGGGCAGGGTAATGAAAAACTGTTTTTT. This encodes CASRGQGNEKLFF. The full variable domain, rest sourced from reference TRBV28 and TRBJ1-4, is DVKVTQSSRYLVKRTGEKVFLECVQDMDHENMFWYRQDPGLGLRLIYFSYDVKMKEKGDIPEGYSVSREKKERFSLILESASTNQTSMYLCASRGQGNEKLFFGSGTQLSVL.

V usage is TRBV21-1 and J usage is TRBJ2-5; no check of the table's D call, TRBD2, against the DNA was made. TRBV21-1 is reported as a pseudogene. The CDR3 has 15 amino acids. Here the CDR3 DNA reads TGTGCCAGCCTTCCCCCGGGACTACGGAGGGAGACCCAGTACTTC. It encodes CASLPPGLRRETQYF.

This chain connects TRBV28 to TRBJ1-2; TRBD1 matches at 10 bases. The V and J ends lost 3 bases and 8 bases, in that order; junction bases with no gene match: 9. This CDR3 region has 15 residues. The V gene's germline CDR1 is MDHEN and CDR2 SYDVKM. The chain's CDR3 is CASSFAGTGDAGYTF. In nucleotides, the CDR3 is TGTGCCAGCAGTTTTGCCGGGACAGGGGATGCGGGCTACACCTTC.

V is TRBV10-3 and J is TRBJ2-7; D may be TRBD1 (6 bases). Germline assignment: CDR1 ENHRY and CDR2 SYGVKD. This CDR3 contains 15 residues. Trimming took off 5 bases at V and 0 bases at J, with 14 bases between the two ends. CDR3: CAISINRDNSYEQYF. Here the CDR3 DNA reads TGTGCCATCAGTATAAACCGGGACAACTCCTACGAGCAGTACTTC.

CDR3 DNA: TGTGCCAGCAGTGAATCGAGGACAGGGAAGGGGAACGGCTACACCTTC. It is translated as CASSESRTGKGNGYTF. The chain links TRBV25-1 to TRBJ1-2, with 8 nucleotides matching TRBD1. The germline gives CDR1 MGHDK, CDR2 SYGVNS. V shed 1 base and J 8 bases; nucleotides not matched to a gene: 12. The CDR3 has 16 residues.

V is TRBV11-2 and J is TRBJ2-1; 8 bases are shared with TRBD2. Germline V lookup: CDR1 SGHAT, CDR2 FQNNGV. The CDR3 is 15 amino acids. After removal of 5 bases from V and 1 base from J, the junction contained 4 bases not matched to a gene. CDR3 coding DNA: TGTGCCAGCAGCCCCGGGACTAGGTCCTACAATGAGCAGTTCTTC. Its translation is CASSPGTRSYNEQFF.

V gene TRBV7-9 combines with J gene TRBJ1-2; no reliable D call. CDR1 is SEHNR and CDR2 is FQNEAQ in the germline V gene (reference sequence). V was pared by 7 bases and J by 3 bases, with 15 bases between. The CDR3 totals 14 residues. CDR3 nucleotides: TGTGCCAGCACCACCATTGTGGGAGACTATGGCTACACCTTC. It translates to CASTTIVGDYGYTF.

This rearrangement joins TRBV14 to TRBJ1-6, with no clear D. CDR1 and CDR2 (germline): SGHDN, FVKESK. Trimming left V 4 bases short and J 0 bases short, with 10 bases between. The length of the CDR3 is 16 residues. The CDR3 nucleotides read TGTGCCAGCAGCCTTCGGACTGCCTCCTATAATTCACCCCTCCACTTT. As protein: CASSLRTASYNSPLHF.

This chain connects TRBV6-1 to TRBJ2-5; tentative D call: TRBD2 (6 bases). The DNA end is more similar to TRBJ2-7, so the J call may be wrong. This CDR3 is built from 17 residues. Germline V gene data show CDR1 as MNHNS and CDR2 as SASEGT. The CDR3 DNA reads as TGTGCCAGCAGTGAAGCGTTTGCGGGGTCCCTCTCCTACGAGCAGTACTTC. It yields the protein CASSEAFAGSLSYEQYF.

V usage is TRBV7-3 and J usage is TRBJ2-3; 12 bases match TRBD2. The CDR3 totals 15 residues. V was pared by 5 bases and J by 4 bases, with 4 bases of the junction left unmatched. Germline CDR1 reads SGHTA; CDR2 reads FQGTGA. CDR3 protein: CASSPRLAGADTQYF. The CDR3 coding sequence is TGTGCCAGCAGCCCACGACTAGCGGGGGCAGATACGCAGTATTTT. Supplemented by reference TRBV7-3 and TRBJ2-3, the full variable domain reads GAGVSQTPSNKVTEKGKYVELRCDPISGHTALYWYRQSLGQGPEFLIYFQGTGAADDSGLPNDRFFAVRPEGSVSTLKIQRTERGDSAVYLCASSPRLAGADTQYFGPGTRLTVL.

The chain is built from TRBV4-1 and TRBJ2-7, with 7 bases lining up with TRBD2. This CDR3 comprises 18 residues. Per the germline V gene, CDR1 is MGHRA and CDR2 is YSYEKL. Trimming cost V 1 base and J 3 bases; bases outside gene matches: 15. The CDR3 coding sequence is TGCGCCAGCAGCCAAGGCCGACTAGCAGAAAATATGTTCTACGAGCAGTACTTC. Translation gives CASSQGRLAENMFYEQYF.

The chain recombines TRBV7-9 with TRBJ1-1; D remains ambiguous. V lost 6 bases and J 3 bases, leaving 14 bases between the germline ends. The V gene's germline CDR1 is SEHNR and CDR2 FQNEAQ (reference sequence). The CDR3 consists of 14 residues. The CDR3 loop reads CASRQEGRDTEAFF. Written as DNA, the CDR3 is TGTGCCAGCAGGCAAGAGGGCAGAGACACTGAAGCTTTCTTT.